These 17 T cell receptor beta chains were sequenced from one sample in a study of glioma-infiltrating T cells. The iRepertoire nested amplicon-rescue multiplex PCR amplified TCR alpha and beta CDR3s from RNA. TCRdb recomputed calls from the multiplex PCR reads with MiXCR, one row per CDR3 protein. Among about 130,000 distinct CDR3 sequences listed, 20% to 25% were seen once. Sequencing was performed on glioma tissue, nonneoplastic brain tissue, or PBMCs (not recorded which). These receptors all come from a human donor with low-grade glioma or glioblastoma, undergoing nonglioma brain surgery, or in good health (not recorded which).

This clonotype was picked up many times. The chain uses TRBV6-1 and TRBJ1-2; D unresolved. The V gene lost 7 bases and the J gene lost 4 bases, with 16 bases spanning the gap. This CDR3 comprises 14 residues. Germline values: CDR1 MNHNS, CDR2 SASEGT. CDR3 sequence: CASMAPTGVYGYTF. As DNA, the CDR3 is TGTGCCAGCATGGCACCTACCGGCGTCTATGGCTACACCTTC.

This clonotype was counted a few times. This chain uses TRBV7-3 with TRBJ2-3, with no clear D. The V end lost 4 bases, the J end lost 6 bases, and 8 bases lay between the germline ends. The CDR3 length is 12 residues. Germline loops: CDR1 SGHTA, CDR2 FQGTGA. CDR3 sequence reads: CASSSLGDTQYF. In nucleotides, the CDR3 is TGTGCCAGCAGCTCCCTTGGGGATACGCAGTATTTT.

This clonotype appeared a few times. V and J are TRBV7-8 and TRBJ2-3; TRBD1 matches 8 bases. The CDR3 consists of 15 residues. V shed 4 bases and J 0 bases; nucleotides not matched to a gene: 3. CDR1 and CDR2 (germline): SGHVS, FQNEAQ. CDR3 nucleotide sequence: TGTGCCAGCAGCTGGGACAGGATGAGCACAGATACGCAGTATTTT. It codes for CASSWDRMSTDTQYF.

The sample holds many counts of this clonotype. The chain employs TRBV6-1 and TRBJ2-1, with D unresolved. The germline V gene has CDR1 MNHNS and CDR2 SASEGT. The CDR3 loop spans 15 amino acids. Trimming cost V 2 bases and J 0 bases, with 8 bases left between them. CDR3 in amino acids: CASSESHASYNEQFF. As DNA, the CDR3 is TGTGCCAGCAGTGAATCCCACGCCTCCTACAATGAGCAGTTCTTC.

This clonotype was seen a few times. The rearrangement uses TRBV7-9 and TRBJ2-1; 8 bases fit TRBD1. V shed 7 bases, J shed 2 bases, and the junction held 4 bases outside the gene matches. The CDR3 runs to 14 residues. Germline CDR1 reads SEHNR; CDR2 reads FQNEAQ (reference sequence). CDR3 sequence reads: CASKQGEAYNEQFF. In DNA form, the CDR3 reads TGTGCCAGCAAACAGGGGGAAGCCTACAATGAGCAGTTCTTC.

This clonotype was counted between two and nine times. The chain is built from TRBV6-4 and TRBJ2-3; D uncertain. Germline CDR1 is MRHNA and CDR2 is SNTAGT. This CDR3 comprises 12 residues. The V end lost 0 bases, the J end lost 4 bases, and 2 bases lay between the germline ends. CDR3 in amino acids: CASSDSPDTQYF. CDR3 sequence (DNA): TGTGCCAGCAGTGACTCCCCAGATACGCAGTATTTT.

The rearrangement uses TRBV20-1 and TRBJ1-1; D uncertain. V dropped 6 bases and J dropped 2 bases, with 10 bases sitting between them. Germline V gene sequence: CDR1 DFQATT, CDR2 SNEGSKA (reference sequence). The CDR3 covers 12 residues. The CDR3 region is CSAKTPNTEAFF. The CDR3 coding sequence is TGCAGTGCAAAGACACCTAACACTGAAGCTTTCTTT.

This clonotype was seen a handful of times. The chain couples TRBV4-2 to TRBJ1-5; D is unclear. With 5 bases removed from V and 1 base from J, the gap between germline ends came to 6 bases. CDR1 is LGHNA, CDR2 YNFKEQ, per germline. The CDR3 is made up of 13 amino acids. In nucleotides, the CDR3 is TGTGCCAGCAGCGTATTAAGCAATCAGCCCCAGCATTTT. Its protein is CASSVLSNQPQHF.

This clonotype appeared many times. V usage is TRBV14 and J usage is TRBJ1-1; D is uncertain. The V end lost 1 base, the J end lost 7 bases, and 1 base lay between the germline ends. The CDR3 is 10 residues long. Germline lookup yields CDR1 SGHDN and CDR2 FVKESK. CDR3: CASSQVEAFF. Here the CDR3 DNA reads TGTGCCAGCAGCCAAGTTGAAGCTTTCTTT.

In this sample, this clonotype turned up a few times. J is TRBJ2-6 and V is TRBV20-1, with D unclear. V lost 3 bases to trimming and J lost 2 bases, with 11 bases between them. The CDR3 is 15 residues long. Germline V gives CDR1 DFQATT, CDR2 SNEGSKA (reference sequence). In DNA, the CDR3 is TGCAGTGCTAGGAGGAGTGCTACTGGGGCCAACGTCCTGACTTTC. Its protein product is CSARRSATGANVLTF.

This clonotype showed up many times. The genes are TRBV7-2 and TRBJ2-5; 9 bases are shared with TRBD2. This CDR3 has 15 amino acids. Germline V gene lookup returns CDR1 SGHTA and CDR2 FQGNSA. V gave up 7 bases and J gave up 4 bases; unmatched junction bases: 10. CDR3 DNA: TGTGCCAGCACCATAGCGGGGGCCTTGGGAGAGACCCAGTACTTC. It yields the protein CASTIAGALGETQYF.

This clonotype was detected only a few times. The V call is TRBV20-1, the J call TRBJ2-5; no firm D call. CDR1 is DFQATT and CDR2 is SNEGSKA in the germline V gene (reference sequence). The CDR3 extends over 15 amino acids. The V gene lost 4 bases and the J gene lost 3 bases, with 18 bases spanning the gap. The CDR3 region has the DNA TGCAGTGCTATTTCCCCTGCCCTCCAGAAAGAGACCCAGTACTTC. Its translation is CSAISPALQKETQYF.

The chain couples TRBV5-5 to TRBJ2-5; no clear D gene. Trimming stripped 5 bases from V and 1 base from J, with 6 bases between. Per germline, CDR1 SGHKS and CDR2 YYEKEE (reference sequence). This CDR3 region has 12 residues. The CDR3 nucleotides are TGTGCCAGCAGTCACACCCAAGAGACCCAGTACTTC. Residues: CASSHTQETQYF.

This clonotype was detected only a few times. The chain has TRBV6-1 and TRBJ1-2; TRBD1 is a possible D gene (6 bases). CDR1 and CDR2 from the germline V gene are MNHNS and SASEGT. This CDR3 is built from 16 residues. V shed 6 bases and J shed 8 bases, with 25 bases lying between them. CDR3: CASSYQKTGSVSGYTF. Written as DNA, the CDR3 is TGTGCCAGCAGCTATCAAAAGACAGGTTCTGTTTCGGGCTACACCTTC.

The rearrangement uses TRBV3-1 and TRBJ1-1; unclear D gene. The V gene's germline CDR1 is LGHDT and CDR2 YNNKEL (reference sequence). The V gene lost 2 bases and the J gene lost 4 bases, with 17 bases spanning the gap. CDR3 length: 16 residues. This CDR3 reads CASSQIGRGSGTEAFF. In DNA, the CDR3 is TGTGCCAGCAGCCAAATTGGTCGGGGATCGGGCACTGAAGCTTTCTTT. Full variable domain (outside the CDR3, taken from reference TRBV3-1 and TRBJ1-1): DTAVSQTPKYLVTQMGNDKSIKCEQNLGHDTMYWYKQDSKKFLKIMFSYNNKELIINETVPNRFSPKSPDKAHLNLHINSLELGDSAVYFCASSQIGRGSGTEAFFGQGTRLTVV.

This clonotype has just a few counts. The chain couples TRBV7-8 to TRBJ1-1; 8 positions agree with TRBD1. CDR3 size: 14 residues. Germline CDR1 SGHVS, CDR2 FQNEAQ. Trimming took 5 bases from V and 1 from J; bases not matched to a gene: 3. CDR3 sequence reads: CASSPDRGNTEAFF. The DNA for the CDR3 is TGTGCCAGCAGCCCTGACAGGGGGAACACTGAAGCTTTCTTT.

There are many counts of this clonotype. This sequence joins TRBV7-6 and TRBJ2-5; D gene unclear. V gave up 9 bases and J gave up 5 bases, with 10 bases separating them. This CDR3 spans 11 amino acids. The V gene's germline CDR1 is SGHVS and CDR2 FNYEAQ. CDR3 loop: CASLGGETQYF. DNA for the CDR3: TGTGCCAGTCTAGGTGGGGAGACCCAGTACTTC.